These 27 T cell receptor beta chains originate from one sample sequenced in a study of beta chain features in type 1 diabetes. All of the isolated RNA was reverse transcribed, so expressed TCRB transcripts were sequenced. Here immunoSEQ multiplex PCR was the method, and the copy in TCRdb shows in-frame clones only, minus some. The data hold under 450,000 clones, with more than 12% observed a single time. Sample: naive CD4+ T cells from blood. The receptors come from a woman in her late teens or twenties in good health.

A remark on this clone: The same CDR3 arises from other DNA sequences in this sample as well. The gene calls are TRBV29-1 and TRBJ1-5; the D gene is possibly TRBD1 (5 bases). Germline lookup yields CDR1 SQVTM and CDR2 ANQGSEA. The CDR3 runs to 13 residues. Trimming stripped 4 bases from V and 3 bases from J, with 10 bases between. The CDR3 here is CSVGDRVNQPQHF. The CDR3, as DNA: TGCAGCGTTGGTGACAGAGTCAATCAGCCCCAGCATTTT.

This clone has just a few counts. The chain is built from TRBV27 and TRBJ2-1; 13 positions match TRBD2. After removal of 4 bases from V and 7 bases from J, the junction contained 7 bases not matched to a gene. This CDR3 is built from 16 residues. Germline V gene data show CDR1 as MNHEY and CDR2 as SMNVEV (reference sequence). CDR3 sequence (DNA): TGTGCCAGCAGTTCCTGGACTAGCGGGAGATATAATGAGCAGTTCTTC. Its translation is CASSSWTSGRYNEQFF.

The chain uses TRBV30 and TRBJ1-1; no definite D call. V was shortened by 8 bases and J by 4 bases, with 20 bases between the two germline ends. The germline gives CDR1 GTSNPN, CDR2 SVGIG (reference sequence). This CDR3 contains 14 residues. As DNA, the CDR3 is TGTGCCCTTTCACTTCCCCCTTTAGCCACTGAAGCTTTCTTT. As protein: CALSLPPLATEAFF.

This clone showed up just a few times. The J gene is TRBJ2-7, the V gene TRBV5-1, with D possibly matching TRBD1 (5 bases). Trimming took off 0 bases at V and 3 bases at J, with 13 bases between the two ends. Germline-derived CDR1 and CDR2 are SGHRS and YFSETQ. The CDR3 has 15 residues. CDR3: CASSLGAGLSYEQYF. CDR3 DNA sequence: TGCGCCAGCAGCTTGGGTGCAGGGTTAAGCTACGAGCAGTACTTC. Complete variable domain (other parts from reference TRBV5-1 and TRBJ2-7): KAGVTQTPRYLIKTRGQQVTLSCSPISGHRSVSWYQQTPGQGLQFLFEYFSETQRNKGNFPGRFSGRQFSNSRSEMNVSTLELGDSALYLCASSLGAGLSYEQYFGPGTRLTVT.

V and J are TRBV7-8 and TRBJ2-1; 10 positions agree with TRBD2. CDR1 is SGHVS and CDR2 is FQNEAQ in the germline V gene. With V trimmed by 4 bases and J by 0 bases, 6 bases remained unmatched. The CDR3 runs to 17 residues. The CDR3 nucleotides read TGTGCCAGCAGCTCGCTAGCGGGAGTGAGCTCCTACAATGAGCAGTTCTTC. Protein sequence: CASSSLAGVSSYNEQFF.

The chain recombines TRBV11-2 with TRBJ2-5, with 14 bases lining up with TRBD2. V shed 1 base, J shed 2 bases, and the junction held 6 bases outside the gene matches. CDR3 size: 18 residues. From germline, CDR1 is SGHAT and CDR2 FQNNGV. The CDR3 loop reads CASSLVGLAGEGQETQYF. DNA of the CDR3: TGTGCCAGCAGCTTAGTGGGACTAGCGGGAGAGGGTCAAGAGACCCAGTACTTC.

The chain links TRBV13 to TRBJ2-4; 8 nucleotides match TRBD2. J lost 6 bases, V lost 7 bases, and 11 bases had no gene match. Germline CDR1 PRHDT, CDR2 FYEKMQ (reference sequence). This CDR3 is built from 15 residues. The CDR3 coding sequence is TGTGCCAGCACCAGCAGCGGGAGAATCTCAAACATTCAGTACTTC. Translation gives CASTSSGRISNIQYF.

The J gene is TRBJ2-7, the V gene TRBV7-9, with D perhaps matching TRBD1 (6 bases). This CDR3 spans 15 amino acids. The V end was cut by 5 bases, the J end by 4 bases, with 18 bases between. CDR1 and CDR2 from the germline V gene are SEHNR and FQNEAQ (reference sequence). The CDR3 coding sequence is TGTGCCAGCAGCCGCGGTGGGGGCAGCTCATACGAGCAGTACTTC. This sequence encodes CASSRGGGSSYEQYF. The whole variable domain, remainder taken from reference TRBV7-9 and TRBJ2-7, is DTGVSQNPRHKITKRGQNVTFRCDPISEHNRLYWYRQTLGQGPEFLTYFQNEAQLEKSRLLSDRFSAERPKGSFSTLEIQRTEQGDSAMYLCASSRGGGSSYEQYFGPGTRLTVT.

As regards this clone: The sample contains more than one DNA sequence encoding this CDR3. This chain connects TRBV7-2 to TRBJ2-3, with D possibly TRBD1 on 5 matching bases. The CDR3 runs 13 residues. Trimming stripped 5 bases from V and 5 bases from J, with 11 bases between. The germline gives CDR1 SGHTA, CDR2 FQGNSA. The CDR3 spells CASSLGRGDTQYF. The DNA for the CDR3 is TGTGCCAGCAGCCTCGGAAGGGGAGATACGCAGTATTTT.

The chain links TRBV28 to TRBJ2-7; 8 bases map to TRBD1. The CDR3 is 16 residues long. Germline lookup yields CDR1 MDHEN and CDR2 SYDVKM. J gave up 3 bases and V 4 bases, and 11 bases lay outside the gene matches. CDR3 in amino acids: CASSSYTGTGLYEQYF. The CDR3 DNA follows: TGTGCCAGCAGTTCCTACACCGGGACAGGACTCTACGAGCAGTACTTC.

V gene TRBV28 combines with J gene TRBJ2-5, with 7 bases matching TRBD2. With 10 bases clipped from V and 4 bases from J, the junction kept 12 bases outside the gene matches. CDR1 is MDHEN and CDR2 is SYDVKM in the germline V gene. The CDR3 runs to 14 residues. CDR3 in amino acids: CATFGRLVAETQYF. The CDR3 DNA is TGTGCCACCTTCGGGAGGCTGGTGGCAGAGACCCAGTACTTC.

The V call is TRBV18, the J call TRBJ1-1; no clear D gene. The CDR3 spans 13 residues. Germline CDR1 and CDR2: KGHSH and LQKENI. V was shortened by 2 bases and J by 4 bases, with 8 bases between the two germline ends. The chain's CDR3 is CASSPGLATEAFF. DNA for the CDR3: TGTGCCAGCTCACCAGGACTGGCCACTGAAGCTTTCTTT.

This clone was detected a few times. The rearrangement uses TRBV30 and TRBJ1-5; no clear D gene. V dropped 1 base and J dropped 0 bases, with 10 bases sitting between them. The CDR3 consists of 15 residues. Germline V gene data show CDR1 as GTSNPN and CDR2 as SVGIG (reference sequence). The CDR3 sequence is CAWSGGFNSNQPQHF. The DNA of the CDR3 is TGTGCCTGGAGTGGCGGATTTAATAGCAATCAGCCCCAGCATTTT.

This clone was detected a few times. This sequence joins TRBV7-9 and TRBJ2-4, with TRBD2 matching over 9 bases. Trimming cost V 3 bases and J 5 bases; bases outside gene matches: 8. Per the germline V gene, CDR1 is SEHNR and CDR2 is FQNEAQ (reference sequence). The CDR3 is 16 amino acids. The CDR3 sequence is CASSFYSGSNQNIQYF. The CDR3 DNA reads TGTGCCAGCAGCTTCTATAGCGGGAGTAACCAAAACATTCAGTACTTC.

The chain employs TRBV7-3 and TRBJ2-3; 14 bases are a match to TRBD2. CDR3 size: 17 residues. The germline CDR1 and CDR2 sequences are SGHTA and FQGTGA. V gave up 2 bases and J gave up 3 bases; unmatched junction bases: 4. Written as DNA, the CDR3 is TGTGCCAGCAGCTTATTCGGGACTAGCGGGAGAACAGATACGCAGTATTTT. The encoded protein is CASSLFGTSGRTDTQYF.

This clone was detected a few times. This chain uses TRBV2 with TRBJ2-3, with a tentative D call TRBD2 (6 bases). Germline V gene sequence: CDR1 SNHLY, CDR2 FYNNEI. Trimming cost V 4 bases and J 3 bases, with 14 bases left between them. The CDR3 has 15 amino acids. In DNA form, the CDR3 reads TGTGCCAGCAGTGTTGACGGGAGCTGGACAGATACGCAGTATTTT. This codes for CASSVDGSWTDTQYF. Supplemented by reference TRBV2 and TRBJ2-3, the full variable domain reads EPEVTQTPSHQVTQMGQEVILRCVPISNHLYFYWYRQILGQKVEFLVSFYNNEISEKSEIFDDQFSVERPDGSNFTLKIRSTKLEDSAMYFCASSVDGSWTDTQYFGPGTRLTVL.

The J gene is TRBJ2-3, the V gene TRBV28; a possible D gene is TRBD1 (6 bases). Trimming pared 4 bases from V and 4 bases from J, leaving 12 bases between. This CDR3 is built from 14 residues. Germline V gives CDR1 MDHEN, CDR2 SYDVKM. The CDR3 protein is CASSSGVHPDTQYF. CDR3 DNA sequence: TGTGCCAGCAGTTCAGGGGTCCACCCAGATACGCAGTATTTT.

The V call is TRBV14, the J call TRBJ2-2; D is unclear. The V end was cut by 1 base, the J end by 1 base, with 10 bases between. The CDR3 is 16 residues long. The germline gives CDR1 SGHDN, CDR2 FVKESK. CDR3 in amino acids: CASSQGRTVNTGELFF. CDR3 in DNA: TGTGCCAGCAGCCAAGGAAGAACAGTGAACACCGGGGAGCTGTTTTTT.

This rearrangement joins TRBV6-5 to TRBJ2-7; 8 bases match TRBD2. This CDR3 region has 13 residues. V shed 7 bases, J shed 4 bases, and the junction held 6 bases outside the gene matches. Germline CDR1 and CDR2: MNHEY and SVGAGI. CDR3 coding DNA: TGTGCCAGCACCCGCAGCGGGAGTTACGAGCAGTACTTC. It yields the protein CASTRSGSYEQYF.

The sample holds a few counts of this clone. This chain uses TRBV19 with TRBJ2-7, with a tentative D call TRBD1 (6 bases). Germline loops: CDR1 LNHDA, CDR2 SQIVND (reference sequence). Trimming took off 1 base at V and 2 bases at J, with 15 bases between the two ends. The CDR3 is 16 residues long. The CDR3 loop reads CASSIGSGTPTYEQYF. The CDR3 DNA reads TGTGCCAGTAGTATAGGATCTGGGACACCAACCTACGAGCAGTACTTC.

This clone has a handful of counts. The V gene is TRBV30, the J gene TRBJ2-1; the match to TRBD1 covers 10 bases. This CDR3 comprises 14 residues. The V gene end was trimmed by 8 bases and the J gene end by 6 bases; junction bases not matched to a gene: 10. The germline V gene has CDR1 GTSNPN and CDR2 SVGIG (reference sequence). The CDR3 region is CASEGTGVRNEQFF. DNA for the CDR3: TGTGCCAGTGAAGGGACAGGGGTTCGCAATGAGCAGTTCTTC.

This clone was detected a few times. This rearrangement joins TRBV7-2 to TRBJ2-7; 15 bases line up with TRBD2. Losses at the gene ends were 4 bases for V and 1 base for J; bases not matched to a gene: 2. The CDR3 has 16 amino acids. The germline V gene encodes CDR1 SGHTA and CDR2 FQGNSA. CDR3 coding DNA: TGTGCCAGCAGCTGGACTAGCGGGAGGGTTTCCTACGAGCAGTACTTC. Encoded protein: CASSWTSGRVSYEQYF.

This clone appeared a few times. The chain uses TRBV12-5 and TRBJ2-6; possibly TRBD2 for D (6 bases). In germline, CDR1 is LGHNT, CDR2 FRNRAP. CDR3 size: 17 residues. The V gene lost 1 base and the J gene lost 1 base, with 11 bases spanning the gap. CDR3 nucleotides: TGTGCTAGTGGTTTGGCTCTGGAGGGTTCTGGGGCCAACGTCCTGACTTTC. Its protein product is CASGLALEGSGANVLTF.

This rearrangement joins TRBV28 to TRBJ2-3; D gene ambiguous. The CDR3 consists of 16 residues. In germline, CDR1 is MDHEN, CDR2 SYDVKM. The V and J ends lost 6 bases and 0 bases respectively, with 16 bases between them. CDR3 in amino acids: CASSPLPLSSTDTQYF. DNA of the CDR3: TGTGCCAGCAGCCCTCTCCCCTTGTCTAGCACAGATACGCAGTATTTT.

This sequence joins TRBV5-1 and TRBJ2-2; D might be TRBD2 (6 bases). Germline V gene sequence: CDR1 SGHRS, CDR2 YFSETQ. Trimming cost V 0 bases and J 4 bases, with 13 bases left between them. This CDR3 has 16 residues. The CDR3 sequence: CASSLVPSAGTGELFF. The CDR3 DNA follows: TGCGCCAGCAGCTTGGTCCCTAGCGCGGGCACCGGGGAGCTGTTTTTT. The variable domain in full, completed from reference TRBV5-1 and TRBJ2-2, reads KAGVTQTPRYLIKTRGQQVTLSCSPISGHRSVSWYQQTPGQGLQFLFEYFSETQRNKGNFPGRFSGRQFSNSRSEMNVSTLELGDSALYLCASSLVPSAGTGELFFGEGSRLTVL.

The chain couples TRBV30 to TRBJ2-3, with 11 bases that match TRBD2. Germline CDR1 and CDR2: GTSNPN and SVGIG (reference sequence). The CDR3 loop spans 15 amino acids. J lost 0 bases, V lost 2 bases, and 1 base had no gene match. CDR3 bases: TGTGCCTGGAGTCGGACTAGCGGGAGCACAGATACGCAGTATTTT. Translation: CAWSRTSGSTDTQYF.

There are a few counts of this clone. The rearrangement links TRBV5-1 to TRBJ2-5, with D possibly matching TRBD2 (6 bases). Per germline, CDR1 SGHRS and CDR2 YFSETQ. V was pared by 4 bases and J by 5 bases, with 15 bases between. The CDR3 has 14 amino acids. The CDR3 DNA sequence: TGCGCCAGCAGCACCGGAGGGCCAATGGAGACCCAGTACTTC. Translation: CASSTGGPMETQYF. The complete variable domain, with remaining parts taken from reference TRBV5-1 and TRBJ2-5, reads KAGVTQTPRYLIKTRGQQVTLSCSPISGHRSVSWYQQTPGQGLQFLFEYFSETQRNKGNFPGRFSGRQFSNSRSEMNVSTLELGDSALYLCASSTGGPMETQYFGPGTRLLVL.